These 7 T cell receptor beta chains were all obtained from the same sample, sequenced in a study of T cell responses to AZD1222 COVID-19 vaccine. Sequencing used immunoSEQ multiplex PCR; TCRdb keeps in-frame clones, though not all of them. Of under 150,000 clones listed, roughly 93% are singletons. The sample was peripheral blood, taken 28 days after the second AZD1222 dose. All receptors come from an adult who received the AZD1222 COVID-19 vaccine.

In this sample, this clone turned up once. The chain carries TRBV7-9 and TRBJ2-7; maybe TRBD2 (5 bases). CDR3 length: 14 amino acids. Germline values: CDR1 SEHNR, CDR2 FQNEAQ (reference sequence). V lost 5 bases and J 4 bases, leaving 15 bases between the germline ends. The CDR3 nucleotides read TGTGCCAGCAGCCCGAGGAACCCGGGGTACGAGCAGTACTTC. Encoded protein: CASSPRNPGYEQYF.

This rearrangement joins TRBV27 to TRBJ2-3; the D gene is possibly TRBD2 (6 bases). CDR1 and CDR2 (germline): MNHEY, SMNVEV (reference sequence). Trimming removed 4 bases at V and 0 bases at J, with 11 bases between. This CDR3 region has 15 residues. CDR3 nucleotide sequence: TGTGCCAGCAGTTCCCCGGGACTTAGCACAGATACGCAGTATTTT. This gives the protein CASSSPGLSTDTQYF.

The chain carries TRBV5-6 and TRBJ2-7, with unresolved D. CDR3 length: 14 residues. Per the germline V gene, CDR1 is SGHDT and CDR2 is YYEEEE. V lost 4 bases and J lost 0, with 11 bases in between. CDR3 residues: CASSGDWISYEQYF. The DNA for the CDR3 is TGTGCCAGCAGCGGTGACTGGATCTCCTACGAGCAGTACTTC.

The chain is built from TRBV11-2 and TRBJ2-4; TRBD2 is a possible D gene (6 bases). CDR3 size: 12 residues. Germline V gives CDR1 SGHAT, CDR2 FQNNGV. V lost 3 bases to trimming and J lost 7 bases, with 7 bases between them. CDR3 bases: TGTGCCAGCAGCTTCAGCGGGAACATTCAGTACTTC. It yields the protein CASSFSGNIQYF.

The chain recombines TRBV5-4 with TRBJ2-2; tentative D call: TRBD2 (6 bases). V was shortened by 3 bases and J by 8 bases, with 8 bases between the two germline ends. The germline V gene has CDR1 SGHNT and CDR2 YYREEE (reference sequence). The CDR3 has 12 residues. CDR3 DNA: TGTGCCAGCAGCTGGGGGGAGGGGGAGCTGTTTTTT. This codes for CASSWGEGELFF.

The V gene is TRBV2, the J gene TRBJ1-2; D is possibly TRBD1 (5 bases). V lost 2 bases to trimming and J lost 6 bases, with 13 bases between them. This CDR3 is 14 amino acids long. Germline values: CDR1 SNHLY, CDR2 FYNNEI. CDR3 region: CASSERGGTHGYTF. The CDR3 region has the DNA TGTGCCAGCAGTGAACGTGGGGGGACTCATGGCTACACCTTC.

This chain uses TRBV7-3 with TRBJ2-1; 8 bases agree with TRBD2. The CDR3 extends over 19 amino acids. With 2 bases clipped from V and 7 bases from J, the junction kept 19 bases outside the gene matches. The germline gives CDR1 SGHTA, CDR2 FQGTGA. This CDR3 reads CASSLALGSGRSNTNEQFF. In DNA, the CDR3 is TGTGCCAGCAGCTTAGCCTTGGGGAGCGGGAGAAGCAATACGAATGAGCAGTTCTTC.